Ten or more counts support the clone carrying this T cell receptor delta chain. Its antigen is as yet unknown. Compared with germline, one end of the junction differs, possibly owing to a read error. The sample belongs to a study of γδ T cells in repeated Plasmodium falciparum infection. Findings and caveats of the study: Vgamma9/Vdelta2+ T cells showed a stable polyclonal repertoire with shared TCRgamma sequences.

TCRdb reprocessed the multiplex PCR reads through CATT. The data show 45,000 to 70,000 delta-chain clones, with around 1.7% seen just once and approximately 15% held by the top ten. CDR3 length equals 20 residues. Germline V CDR1 and CDR2: TSWWSYY, QGS. Gammadelta T cells were flow-sorted from PBMC into Vgamma9/Vdelta2+ and Vdelta2-negative populations for bulk analysis. V usage is TRDV1 and J usage is TRDJ1; a weak D match, TRDD3 (5 bases). The specimen was gamma-delta T cells from blood. The source of this sequence is a pool of human donors (malaria-infected and uninfected, not separated). The CDR3 spells CALGERGYAVDKGYTYKLIF. CDR3 nucleotide sequence: TGTGCTCTTGGGGAACGAGGCTACGCGGTGGATAAAGGGTACACCTATAAACTCATCTTT.